This section outlines one T cell receptor (beta chain) sequence together with its context. Its specificity is unknown. The sample is drawn from a study of T cell responses to AZD1222 COVID-19 vaccine. Broader study findings: Seropositive at baseline were only a handful of AZD1222 recipients. When two AZD1222 doses had been given, Spike-specific TCR breadth and depth rose. None of the repertoires were sampled until the peak T cell response had passed. Spike regions recognized by vaccine-associated CD4 TCRs spanned the protein, led by 160-218 and 743-854.

Germline V gives CDR1 SGHRS, CDR2 YFSETQ. The CDR3 is 15 amino acids. V gave up 3 bases and J gave up 0 bases, with 10 bases separating them. TCRdb keeps only in-frame clones here, not all; method: immunoSEQ multiplex PCR. The sample holds approximately 93,000 clones, 70% to 90% seen once. The chain uses TRBV5-1 and TRBJ2-1; D is possibly TRBD2 (6 bases). Sequencing used peripheral blood, obtained 28 days after the second AZD1222 dose. The TCR was taken from an adult who received the AZD1222 COVID-19 vaccine. CDR3 protein: CASSSGLFSYNEQFF. The CDR3 DNA is TGCGCCAGCAGCTCAGGACTATTCTCCTACAATGAGCAGTTCTTC. The variable domain in full, with the rest retrieved from reference TRBV5-1 and TRBJ2-1, is KAGVTQTPRYLIKTRGQQVTLSCSPISGHRSVSWYQQTPGQGLQFLFEYFSETQRNKGNFPGRFSGRQFSNSRSEMNVSTLELGDSALYLCASSSGLFSYNEQFFGPGTRLTVL.